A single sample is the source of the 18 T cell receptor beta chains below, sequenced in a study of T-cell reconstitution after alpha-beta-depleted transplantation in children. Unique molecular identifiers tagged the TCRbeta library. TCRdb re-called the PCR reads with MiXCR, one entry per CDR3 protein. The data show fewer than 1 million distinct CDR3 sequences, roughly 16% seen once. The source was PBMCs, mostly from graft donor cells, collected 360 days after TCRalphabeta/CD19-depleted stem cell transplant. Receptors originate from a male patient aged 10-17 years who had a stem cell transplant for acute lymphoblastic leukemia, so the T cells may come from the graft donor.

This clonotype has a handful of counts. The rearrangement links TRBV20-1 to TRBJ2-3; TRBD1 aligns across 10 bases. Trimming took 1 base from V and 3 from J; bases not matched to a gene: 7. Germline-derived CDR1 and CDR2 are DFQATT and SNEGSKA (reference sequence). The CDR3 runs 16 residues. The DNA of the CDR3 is TGCAGTGCTAGAGCCGGGACAGGGGTCGGAACAGATACGCAGTATTTT. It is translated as CSARAGTGVGTDTQYF.

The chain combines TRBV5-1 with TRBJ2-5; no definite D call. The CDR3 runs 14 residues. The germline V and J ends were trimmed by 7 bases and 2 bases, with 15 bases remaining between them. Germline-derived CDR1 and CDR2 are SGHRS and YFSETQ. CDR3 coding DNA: TGCGCCAGCGGAACCGATCCTCCACAAGAGACCCAGTACTTC. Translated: CASGTDPPQETQYF.

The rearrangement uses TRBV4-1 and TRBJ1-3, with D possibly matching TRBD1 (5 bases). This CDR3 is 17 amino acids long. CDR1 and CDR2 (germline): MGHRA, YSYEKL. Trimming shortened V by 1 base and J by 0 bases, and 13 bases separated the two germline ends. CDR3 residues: CASSQGAAGTSGNTIYF. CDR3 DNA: TGCGCCAGCAGCCAAGGGGCAGCAGGGACCTCTGGAAACACCATATATTTT.

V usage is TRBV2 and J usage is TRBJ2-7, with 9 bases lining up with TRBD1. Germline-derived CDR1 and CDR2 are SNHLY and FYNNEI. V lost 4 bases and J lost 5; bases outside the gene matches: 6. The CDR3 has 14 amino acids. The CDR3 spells CASSVGTGYNEQYF. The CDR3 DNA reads TGTGCCAGCAGTGTTGGGACAGGGTATAACGAGCAGTACTTC. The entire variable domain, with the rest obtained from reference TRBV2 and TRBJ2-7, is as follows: EPEVTQTPSHQVTQMGQEVILRCVPISNHLYFYWYRQILGQKVEFLVSFYNNEISEKSEIFDDQFSVERPDGSNFTLKIRSTKLEDSAMYFCASSVGTGYNEQYFGPGTRLTVT.

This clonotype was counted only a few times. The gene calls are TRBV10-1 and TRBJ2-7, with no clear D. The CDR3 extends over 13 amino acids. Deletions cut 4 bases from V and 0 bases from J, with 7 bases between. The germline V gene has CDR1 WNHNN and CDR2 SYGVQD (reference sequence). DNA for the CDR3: TGCGCCAGCAGTGGCGAGGTCTCCTACGAGCAGTACTTC. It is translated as CASSGEVSYEQYF.

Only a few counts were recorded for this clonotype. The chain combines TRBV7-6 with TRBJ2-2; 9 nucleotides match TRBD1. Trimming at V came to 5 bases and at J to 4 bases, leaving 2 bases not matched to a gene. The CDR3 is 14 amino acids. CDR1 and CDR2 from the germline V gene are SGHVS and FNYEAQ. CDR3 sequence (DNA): TGTGCCAGCAGCCGGGACAGGGCCACCGGGGAGCTGTTTTTT. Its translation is CASSRDRATGELFF. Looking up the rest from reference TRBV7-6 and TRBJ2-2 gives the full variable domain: GAGVSQSPRYKVTKRGQDVALRCDPISGHVSLYWYRQALGQGPEFLTYFNYEAQQDKSGLPNDRFSAERPEGSISTLTIQRTEQRDSAMYRCASSRDRATGELFFGEGSRLTVL.

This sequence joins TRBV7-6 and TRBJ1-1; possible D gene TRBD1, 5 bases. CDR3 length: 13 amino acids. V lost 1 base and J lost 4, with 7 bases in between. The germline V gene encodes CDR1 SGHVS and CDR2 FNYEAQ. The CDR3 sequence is CASSLGTSTEAFF. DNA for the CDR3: TGTGCCAGCAGCTTAGGGACATCCACTGAAGCTTTCTTT.

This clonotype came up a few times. The CDR3 coding sequence is TGTGCCAGCAGTGGGTGGACTAGCGGGACTATCGATGAGCAGTTCTTC. Protein product: CASSGWTSGTIDEQFF. The chain combines TRBV12-3 or TRBV12-4 with TRBJ2-1; 12 bases fit TRBD2. V shed 5 bases and J 8 bases; nucleotides not matched to a gene: 10. The CDR3 is 16 amino acids.

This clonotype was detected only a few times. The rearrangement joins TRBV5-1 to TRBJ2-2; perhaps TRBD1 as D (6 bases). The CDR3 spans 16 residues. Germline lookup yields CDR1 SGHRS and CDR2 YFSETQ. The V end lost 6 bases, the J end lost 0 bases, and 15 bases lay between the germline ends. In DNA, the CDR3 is TGCGCCAGCACCAACAGGGCGACCGCGAACACCGGGGAGCTGTTTTTT. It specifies CASTNRATANTGELFF.

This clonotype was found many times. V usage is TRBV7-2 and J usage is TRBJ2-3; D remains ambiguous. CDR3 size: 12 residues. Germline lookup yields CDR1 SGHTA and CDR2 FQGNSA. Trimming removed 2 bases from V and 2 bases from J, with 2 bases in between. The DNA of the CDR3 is TGTGCCAGCAGCTTATACACAGATACGCAGTATTTT. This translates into CASSLYTDTQYF.

Here the CDR3 DNA reads TGTGCCAGCAGCCGTGGACTAGCGGGAGGCGGACCTTACAATGAGCAGTTCTTC. Translating gives CASSRGLAGGGPYNEQFF. The V call is TRBV3-1, the J call TRBJ2-1; 14 bases are a match to TRBD2. The germline gives CDR1 LGHDT, CDR2 YNNKEL (reference sequence). The CDR3 is 18 residues long. V was pared by 4 bases and J by 4 bases, with 9 bases of the junction left unmatched.

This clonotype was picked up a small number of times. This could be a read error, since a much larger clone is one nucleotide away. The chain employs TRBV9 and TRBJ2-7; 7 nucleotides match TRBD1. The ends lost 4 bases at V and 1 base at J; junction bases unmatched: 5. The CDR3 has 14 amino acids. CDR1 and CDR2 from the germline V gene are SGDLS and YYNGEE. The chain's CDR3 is CASSSRDRSYEQYF. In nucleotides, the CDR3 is TGTGCCAGCAGCTCCCGGGACAGATCCTACGAGCAGTACTTC.

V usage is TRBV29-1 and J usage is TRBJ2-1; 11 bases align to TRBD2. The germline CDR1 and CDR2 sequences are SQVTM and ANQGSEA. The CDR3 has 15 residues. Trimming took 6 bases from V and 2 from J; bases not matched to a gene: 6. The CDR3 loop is CSVLLAGGAYNEQFF. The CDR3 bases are TGCAGCGTCCTTCTAGCGGGAGGCGCCTACAATGAGCAGTTCTTC.

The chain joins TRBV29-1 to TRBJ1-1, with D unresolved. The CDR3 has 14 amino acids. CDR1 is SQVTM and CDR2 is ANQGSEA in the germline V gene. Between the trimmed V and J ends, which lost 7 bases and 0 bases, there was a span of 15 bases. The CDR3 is CSARGDKLNTEAFF. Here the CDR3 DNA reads TGCAGCGCTCGCGGTGACAAACTGAACACTGAAGCTTTCTTT.

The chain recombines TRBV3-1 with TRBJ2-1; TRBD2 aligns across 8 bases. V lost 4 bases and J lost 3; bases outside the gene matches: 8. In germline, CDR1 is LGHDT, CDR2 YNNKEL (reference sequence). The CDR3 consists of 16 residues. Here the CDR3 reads CASSPSTSGNYNEQFF. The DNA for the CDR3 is TGTGCCAGCAGCCCCTCTACTAGCGGAAACTACAATGAGCAGTTCTTC.

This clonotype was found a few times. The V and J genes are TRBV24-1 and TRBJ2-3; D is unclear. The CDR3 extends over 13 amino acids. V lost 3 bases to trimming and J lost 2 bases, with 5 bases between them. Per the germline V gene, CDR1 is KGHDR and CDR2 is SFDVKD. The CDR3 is CATSDDATDTQYF. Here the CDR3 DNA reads TGTGCCACCAGTGATGACGCCACAGATACGCAGTATTTT.

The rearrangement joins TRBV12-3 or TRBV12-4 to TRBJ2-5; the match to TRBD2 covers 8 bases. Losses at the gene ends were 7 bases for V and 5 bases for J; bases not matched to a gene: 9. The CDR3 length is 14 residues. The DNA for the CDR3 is TGTGCCAGCACCCCGGGACTAGGTGATGAGACCCAGTACTTC. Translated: CASTPGLGDETQYF.

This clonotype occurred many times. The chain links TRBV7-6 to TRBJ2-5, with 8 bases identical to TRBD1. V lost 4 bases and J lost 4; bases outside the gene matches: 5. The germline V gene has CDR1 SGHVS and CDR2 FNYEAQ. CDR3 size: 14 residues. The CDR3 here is CASSSGQGRETQYF. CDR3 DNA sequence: TGTGCCAGCAGCTCCGGACAGGGACGAGAGACCCAGTACTTC.